The TCR beta chain under discussion was sequenced for a study of T cell repertoires in cytomegalovirus infection. This clonotype was seen many times. MiXCR, run by TCRdb on the reads, gives a single entry per CDR3 protein. The sample lists about 460,000 distinct CDR3 sequences, approximately 10% occurring once. This CDR3 spans 15 amino acids. The germline V gene encodes CDR1 DFQATT and CDR2 SNEGSKA (reference sequence). J was trimmed by 5 bases and V by 1 base; bases with no gene match: 7. This rearrangement joins TRBV20-1 to TRBJ1-1, with TRBD1 identical over 10 bases. The sequence was collected from a human donor in good health (CMV status not recorded). Some clones in this sample may be carry-over from other donors' samples. The source material was PBMCs. The CDR3 loop reads CSARGEDRGGTEAFF. For the CDR3, the DNA is TGCAGTGCTAGAGGGGAGGACAGGGGGGGGACTGAAGCTTTCTTT.